The clone carrying this T cell receptor beta chain occurred a few times. The CDR3 runs 15 residues. V shed 6 bases, J shed 7 bases, and the junction held 10 bases outside the gene matches. From germline, CDR1 is SNHLY and CDR2 FYNNEI. Per the original data handling: How many nucleated cells were present was estimated from reference gene primer amplification. This table comes from immunoSEQ multiplex PCR, and its TCRdb copy is limited to in-frame clones, with some not included. V, J and clone size were drawn from that table, and D and trimming were deduced from the DNA. The data hold roughly 210,000 clones, with around 89% observed a single time. This sample is drawn from a study of blood T cell repertoires in COVID-19. Study summary: Samples came from the United States, Italy and Spain, spanning acute and convalescent COVID-19. Sources were T cells, B-cell-depleted T cells, or PBMCs; the material itself was cDNA or gDNA.

The clonotype originates from a man aged 65-85 years with acute or convalescent COVID-19. The chain carries TRBV2 and TRBJ1-4, with 8 bases that match TRBD1. Material for sequencing was peripheral blood. Here the CDR3 DNA reads TGTGCCAGCAGGAAGTACTCAGGGGGCGTTGAAAAACTGTTTTTT. This encodes CASRKYSGGVEKLFF. The whole variable domain, filled in from reference TRBV2 and TRBJ1-4, reads EPEVTQTPSHQVTQMGQEVILRCVPISNHLYFYWYRQILGQKVEFLVSFYNNEISEKSEIFDDQFSVERPDGSNFTLKIRSTKLEDSAMYFCASRKYSGGVEKLFFGSGTQLSVL.